These 11 T cell receptor beta chains came from one sample sequenced in a study of cytomegalovirus exposure and HLA in healthy donors. The PCR employed 60 Vbeta primers together with 13 Jbeta primers. Here immunoSEQ multiplex PCR was the method, and the copy in TCRdb shows in-frame clones only, minus some. The sample lists 60,000 to 75,000 clones, approximately 75% seen once, with 9.5% to 13% in the top ten. The specimen was PBMCs. These receptors all come from a woman aged 40-49 years in good health and CMV-seropositive.

V and J are TRBV14 and TRBJ1-6; D is undetermined. Trimming took 4 bases from V and 9 from J, leaving 10 bases between them. The CDR3 sequence is 13 residues long. Per the germline V gene, CDR1 is SGHDN and CDR2 is FVKESK. The CDR3 spells CASSPSRGSPLHF. The CDR3 coding sequence is TGTGCCAGCAGCCCCAGTCGGGGTTCACCCCTCCACTTT.

V is TRBV5-1 and J is TRBJ1-1; D remains unclear. CDR1 is SGHRS and CDR2 is YFSETQ in the germline V gene. Trimming shortened V by 0 bases and J by 1 base, and 10 bases separated the two germline ends. The CDR3 contains 15 residues. The CDR3 is CASSLAPAGNTEAFF. The CDR3, as DNA: TGCGCCAGCAGCTTGGCCCCGGCGGGGAACACTGAAGCTTTCTTT.

This sequence joins TRBV10-3 and TRBJ2-1, with D perhaps TRBD2 (7 bases). The CDR3 spans 12 residues. Germline CDR1 and CDR2: ENHRY and SYGVKD. Trimming took 6 bases from V and 7 from J, leaving 10 bases between them. The CDR3 sequence is CAISRGANEQFF. CDR3 bases: TGTGCCATCAGCCGGGGGGCAAATGAGCAGTTCTTC.

The genes are TRBV21-1 and TRBJ2-5; the table's D call, TRBD2, was not checked against the DNA. TRBV21-1 corresponds to a pseudogene. CDR3 length: 13 residues. The DNA of the CDR3 is TGTGCCAGCAGCCCAAGGAGGGGAGAGACCCAGTACTTC. This gives the protein CASSPRRGETQYF.

The chain joins TRBV5-1 to TRBJ1-1, with 9 positions matching TRBD1. With V trimmed by 0 bases and J by 10 bases, 10 bases remained unmatched. CDR3 length: 15 amino acids. Per the germline V gene, CDR1 is SGHRS and CDR2 is YFSETQ. CDR3 bases: TGCGCCAGCAGCTTGGCGGGACAGGGAGGGGAGCGAGCTTTCTTT. It specifies CASSLAGQGGERAFF.

V is TRBV5-8 and J is TRBJ1-1, with 7 nucleotides matching TRBD1. CDR1 SGHTS and CDR2 YDEGEE come from the germline V gene. With V trimmed by 3 bases and J by 4 bases, 9 bases remained unmatched. CDR3 length: 15 amino acids. In DNA, the CDR3 is TGTGCCAGCAGCTCCCCCTGGAGGGGGCCCACTGAAGCTTTCTTT. Protein: CASSSPWRGPTEAFF.

V usage is TRBV6-1 and J usage is TRBJ1-1; D remains unclear. This CDR3 comprises 16 residues. The ends were cut back, 2 bases at V and 0 bases at J, with 13 bases in the middle. Germline V gives CDR1 MNHNS, CDR2 SASEGT. The CDR3 DNA reads as TGTGCCAGCAGTGAACATCCGGGAGGCATGAACACTGAAGCTTTCTTT. Translated: CASSEHPGGMNTEAFF.

V usage is TRBV10-3 and J usage is TRBJ2-3; 8 nucleotides line up with TRBD2. J gave up 0 bases and V 2 bases, and 1 base lay outside the gene matches. The CDR3 runs 15 residues. CDR1 is ENHRY, CDR2 SYGVKD, per germline. The DNA for the CDR3 is TGTGCCATCAGTGAGAAGCGGGGGAGCACAGATACGCAGTATTTT. Translated, it gives CAISEKRGSTDTQYF.

V is TRBV2 and J is TRBJ1-2; D not certain. The germline V and J ends were trimmed by 1 base and 6 bases, with 15 bases remaining between them. Germline CDR1 is SNHLY and CDR2 is FYNNEI. This CDR3 contains 15 residues. The CDR3 loop is CASSEDPSRRHGYTF. The CDR3 DNA reads TGTGCCAGCAGTGAAGATCCTTCGCGGCGCCATGGCTACACCTTC.

The V and J genes are TRBV19 and TRBJ1-1; 10 bases align to TRBD1. The trim removed 3 bases at V and 5 bases at J, leaving 6 bases unmatched. This CDR3 is built from 15 residues. Germline V gene sequence: CDR1 LNHDA, CDR2 SQIVND (reference sequence). CDR3 residues: CASSMRDRGGTEAFF. CDR3 nucleotide sequence: TGTGCCAGTAGTATGAGGGACAGGGGAGGGACTGAAGCTTTCTTT.

This sequence joins TRBV6-1 and TRBJ1-5; D is ambiguous. With 7 bases removed from V and 5 bases from J, the gap between germline ends came to 12 bases. The length of the CDR3 is 13 residues. Germline V gene data show CDR1 as MNHNS and CDR2 as SASEGT. The CDR3 region is CASTTAAYQPQHF. The CDR3 region has the DNA TGTGCCAGCACCACTGCGGCGTATCAGCCCCAGCATTTT.